A selection of T cell receptor beta chains follows, all from one sample in a study of T cells after yellow fever vaccination. TCRdb recomputed calls from the 5' RACE reads with MiXCR, one row per CDR3 protein. In the table there are approximately 300,000 distinct CDR3 sequences, roughly 7% of which are singletons. The input for sequencing was PBMCs, taken about 41 days after the first yellow fever vaccination. Receptor source: a man between 18 and 35 years old who received the YFV17D yellow fever vaccine. CDR3s include the opening cysteine and the closing phenylalanine or tryptophan. Fields, in order: clone size, V gene, D gene, J gene, CDR3 DNA, CDR3 protein. A D gene is named only where the DNA matches it firmly. Clone sizes are given selectively: once, few, many, or a class where the clone is expanded.

few,TRBV11-2,NA,TRBJ2-7,TGTGCCAGCAGCTTAGCAGTCAGGGTTGGCGAGCAGTACTTC,CASSLAVRVGEQYF
few,TRBV7-9,NA,TRBJ2-3,TGTGCCAGCAGGGCTACAACAGATACGCAGTATTTT,CASRATTDTQYF
NA,TRBV19,NA,TRBJ2-2,TGTGCCAGTAGTGGCAGGGGACAAGGGACCGGGGAGCTGTTTTTT,CASSGRGQGTGELFF
few,TRBV4-3,NA,TRBJ2-1,TGCGCCAGCAGCCAAGAGTTTGGTAGCGCCGACTACAATGAGCAGTTCTTC,CASSQEFGSADYNEQFF
few,TRBV12-3/TRBV12-4,NA,TRBJ2-2,TGTGCCAGCAGTTTACAAGTTGGAGGGCAGGGGACCGGGGAGCTGTTTTTT,CASSLQVGGQGTGELFF
NA,TRBV28,NA,TRBJ1-6,TGTGCCAGCAGGAACACGGAGGGATCACCCCTCCACTTT,CASRNTEGSPLHF
few,TRBV7-9,TRBD1,TRBJ2-2,TGTGCCAGCAGACTGACAGGGACCGGGGAGCTGTTTTTT,CASRLTGTGELFF
few,TRBV6-6,NA,TRBJ1-2,TGTGCCAGCAGGAGGGACGGTGATGGCTACACCTTC,CASRRDGDGYTF
few,TRBV5-6,TRBD2,TRBJ2-3,TGTGCCAGCAGCTTGGTAGGTCTAGCGGGGGACGCTAGCACAGATACGCAGTATTTT,CASSLVGLAGDASTDTQYF
few,TRBV7-6,NA,TRBJ2-5,TGTGCCAGCAGCGCGCACGGACTGATGGAAGAGACCCAGTACTTC,CASSAHGLMEETQYF
few,TRBV5-4,NA,TRBJ2-5,TGTGCCAGCAGCTTGGCCGTGACTACGGAGACCCAGTACTTC,CASSLAVTTETQYF
NA,TRBV11-1,NA,TRBJ1-2,TGTGCCAGCAGCCCCACTTCGGAAGACTATGGCTACACCTTC,CASSPTSEDYGYTF
NA,TRBV6-5,NA,TRBJ2-3,TGTGCCAGCAGTTACTCGAAGTGGTCTCCTATAGCAGATACGCAGTATTTT,CASSYSKWSPIADTQYF
NA,TRBV7-9,TRBD1,TRBJ2-1,TGTGCCAGGGGACAGGGGGCAAATGAGCAGTTCTTC,CARGQGANEQFF
few,TRBV4-1,NA,TRBJ2-7,TGCGCCAGCAGCCCAGTTCTAACCCACCGAGGCTACGAGCAGTACTTC,CASSPVLTHRGYEQYF
NA,TRBV5-1,TRBD2,TRBJ2-7,TGCGCCAGCAGCCGCACTAGCGGGGGGACTGGGGAGCAGTACTTC,CASSRTSGGTGEQYF
once,TRBV7-2,NA,TRBJ2-2,TGTGCCAGCAGCCCCGGACCGAACACCGTGGAGCTGTTTTTT,CASSPGPNTVELFF